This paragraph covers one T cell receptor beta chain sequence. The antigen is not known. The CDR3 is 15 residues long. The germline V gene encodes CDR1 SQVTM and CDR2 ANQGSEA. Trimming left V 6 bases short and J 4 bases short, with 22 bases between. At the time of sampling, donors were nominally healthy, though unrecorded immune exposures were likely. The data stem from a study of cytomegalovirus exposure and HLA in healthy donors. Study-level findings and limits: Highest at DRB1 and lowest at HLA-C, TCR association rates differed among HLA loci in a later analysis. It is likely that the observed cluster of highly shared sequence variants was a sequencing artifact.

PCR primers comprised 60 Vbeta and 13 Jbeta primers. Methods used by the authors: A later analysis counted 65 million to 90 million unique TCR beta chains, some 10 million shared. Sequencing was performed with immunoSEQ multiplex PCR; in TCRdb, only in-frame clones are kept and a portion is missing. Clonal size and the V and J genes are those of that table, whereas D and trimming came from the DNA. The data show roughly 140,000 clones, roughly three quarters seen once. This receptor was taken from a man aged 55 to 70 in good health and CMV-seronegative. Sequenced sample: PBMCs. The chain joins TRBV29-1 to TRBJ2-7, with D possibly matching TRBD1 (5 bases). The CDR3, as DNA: TGCAGCGTGGAGACAGATGACAGACCCTGGTACGAGCAGTACTTC. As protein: CSVETDDRPWYEQYF.